In this sample, the clone carrying this T cell receptor (beta chain) turned up once. These data are taken from a study of cytomegalovirus exposure and HLA in healthy donors. Some clones are missing from TCRdb's copy, which holds only in-frame ones; the method was immunoSEQ multiplex PCR. There are roughly 260,000 clones in the sample; 90% occur only once, and approximately 0.34% lies in the top ten. Losses at the gene ends were 4 bases for V and 6 bases for J; bases not matched to a gene: 2. This CDR3 has 13 amino acids. CDR1 and CDR2 (germline): SEHNR, FQNEAQ (reference sequence). The clonotype originates from a woman aged 18-35 years in good health and CMV-seronegative. Sequenced input: PBMCs. The V gene is TRBV7-9, the J gene TRBJ1-4; 7 nucleotides match TRBD1. The CDR3 region is CASSYQGDEKLFF. The CDR3 region has the DNA TGTGCCAGCAGCTATCAGGGGGATGAAAAACTGTTTTTT.